What follows are 17 T cell receptor beta chains derived from one specimen sequenced in a study of cytomegalovirus exposure and HLA in healthy donors (dated by TCRdb to the late 2010s). The library was generated by the immunoSEQ multiplex PCR assay. For the multiplex PCR, a mixture combining 60 forward primers for TCR Vbeta segments and 13 reverse primers for TCR Jbeta segments was used. TCRdb took over this immuneACCESS table, retaining in-frame rearrangements with V and J assigned. Such tables are incomplete; in checked studies, under half of the missing clones stem from an unresolved V gene, and the remainder is unexplained. A total of 120,000 to 150,000 clones appear in this sample, 77% of them only once. Under 2% of the sample lies in the top ten. Material: PBMCs. These receptors came from a female donor in good health and CMV-seronegative.

The CDR3 region has the DNA TGTGCCAGCAGCAACTCCGGGGGGTCCTACGAGCAGTACTTC. Translation: CASSNSGGSYEQYF. The genes are TRBV7-2 and TRBJ2-5, with TRBD2 identical over 7 bases. The DNA end favors TRBJ2-7, so the J call may be wrong. Looked up from germline, CDR1 is SGHTA and CDR2 is FQGNSA. The CDR3 length is 14 residues.

The chain has TRBV5-4 and TRBJ1-1; no clear D. V was pared by 0 bases and J by 5 bases, with 17 bases between. Germline CDR1 is SGHNT and CDR2 is YYREEE (reference sequence). CDR3 length: 16 residues. The CDR3 coding sequence is TGTGCCAGCAGCTTGGTCGTTCGAGGCGGTAGAACTGAAGCTTTCTTT. It specifies CASSLVVRGGRTEAFF.

The chain employs TRBV28 and TRBJ2-5, with 9 bases fitting TRBD1. In germline, CDR1 is MDHEN, CDR2 SYDVKM. This CDR3 has 15 amino acids. With 6 bases clipped from V and 2 bases from J, the junction kept 7 bases outside the gene matches. The CDR3 protein is CASRRGQGRQETQYF. For the CDR3, the DNA is TGTGCCAGCAGACGAGGACAGGGGAGGCAAGAGACCCAGTACTTC.

The sample holds a few counts of this clone. The CDR3 loop reads CASSVGQGVGKLFF. DNA of the CDR3: TGTGCCAGCAGCGTAGGACAGGGGGTGGGAAAACTGTTTTTT. This chain uses TRBV9 with TRBJ1-4; 9 bases fit TRBD1. Per germline, CDR1 SGDLS and CDR2 YYNGEE. The CDR3 is 14 residues long. V was clipped by 0 bases and J by 10 bases; unmatched bases: 4. The entire variable domain, with the rest obtained from reference TRBV9 and TRBJ1-4, is as follows: DSGVTQTPKHLITATGQRVTLRCSPRSGDLSVYWYQQSLDQGLQFLIQYYNGEERAKGNILERFSAQQFPDLHSELNLSSLELGDSALYFCASSVGQGVGKLFFGSGTQLSVL.

J is TRBJ1-2 and V is TRBV18; D remains unclear. Trimming removed 3 bases from V and 0 bases from J, with 20 bases in between. Germline values: CDR1 KGHSH, CDR2 LQKENI. The CDR3 consists of 18 residues. The CDR3 nucleotides read TGTGCCAGCTCACCCCCTACTAAGACGGAGTATGCTAACTATGGCTACACCTTC. It is translated as CASSPPTKTEYANYGYTF.

This clone appeared a few times. V is TRBV7-9 and J is TRBJ1-2; D remains unclear. This CDR3 comprises 13 residues. Trimming pared 11 bases from V and 2 bases from J, leaving 15 bases between. CDR1 is SEHNR, CDR2 FQNEAQ, per germline (reference sequence). CDR3 bases: TGTGCCGTTCTCCAAGTAGCGAACTATGGCTACACCTTC. Residues: CAVLQVANYGYTF.

V is TRBV7-3 and J is TRBJ1-2; 10 positions match TRBD1. The CDR3 runs to 17 residues. CDR1 is SGHTA, CDR2 FQGTGA, per germline. J lost 3 bases, V lost 5 bases, and 12 bases had no gene match. CDR3 loop: CASSPAGQGYRDYGYTF. In DNA form, the CDR3 reads TGTGCCAGCAGCCCGGCGGGACAGGGGTACCGTGACTATGGCTACACCTTC.

The chain is built from TRBV5-1 and TRBJ2-1; 13 bases fit TRBD2. The ends lost 6 bases at V and 10 bases at J; junction bases unmatched: 4. This CDR3 comprises 13 residues. The germline V gene has CDR1 SGHRS and CDR2 YFSETQ. CDR3 nucleotides: TGCGCCAGCATCGGACTAGCGGGAGACGAGCAGTTCTTC. Translation gives CASIGLAGDEQFF. Supplemented by reference TRBV5-1 and TRBJ2-1, the full variable domain reads KAGVTQTPRYLIKTRGQQVTLSCSPISGHRSVSWYQQTPGQGLQFLFEYFSETQRNKGNFPGRFSGRQFSNSRSEMNVSTLELGDSALYLCASIGLAGDEQFFGPGTRLTVL.

This sequence joins TRBV18 and TRBJ2-7; 13 positions match TRBD2. From germline, CDR1 is KGHSH and CDR2 LQKENI. The length of the CDR3 is 15 residues. J was trimmed by 5 bases and V by 4 bases; bases with no gene match: 5. The CDR3 sequence is CASSRGLAGAHEQYF. CDR3 bases: TGTGCCAGCTCACGAGGACTAGCGGGAGCCCACGAGCAGTACTTC. Supplemented by reference TRBV18 and TRBJ2-7, the full variable domain reads NAGVMQNPRHLVRRRGQEARLRCSPMKGHSHVYWYRQLPEEGLKFMVYLQKENIIDESGMPKERFSAEFPKEGPSILRIQQVVRGDSAAYFCASSRGLAGAHEQYFGPGTRLTVT.

The CDR3 nucleotides read TGCGCCAGCAGTGCGCTATTAAACTCCTACAATGAGCAGTTCTTC. It translates to CASSALLNSYNEQFF. The chain links TRBV10-1 to TRBJ2-1; the D is unclear. V was pared by 4 bases and J by 0 bases, with 10 bases between. Germline CDR1 reads WNHNN; CDR2 reads SYGVQD (reference sequence). The CDR3 is 15 amino acids.

This chain uses TRBV27 with TRBJ2-3, with D maybe TRBD2 (6 bases). With 4 bases removed from V and 0 bases from J, the gap between germline ends came to 14 bases. Germline V gene data show CDR1 as MNHEY and CDR2 as SMNVEV (reference sequence). The CDR3 is 16 amino acids. The CDR3 DNA is TGTGCCAGCAGTTCCGGGGGACCGACTAGCACAGATACGCAGTATTTT. Protein sequence: CASSSGGPTSTDTQYF.

This clone was seen a few times. V is TRBV5-6 and J is TRBJ1-2; tentatively, D is TRBD1 (5 bases). Germline V gives CDR1 SGHDT, CDR2 YYEEEE. V lost 0 bases and J lost 8, with 17 bases in between. The CDR3 has 15 amino acids. The CDR3 region is CASSLAPQGGSGYTF. CDR3 DNA sequence: TGTGCCAGCAGCTTGGCCCCCCAGGGCGGATCAGGCTACACCTTC.

This clone was counted between two and nine times. The V and J genes are TRBV6-6 and TRBJ1-5; weak D call: TRBD1 (5 bases). Germline CDR1 is MNHNY and CDR2 is SVGAGI (reference sequence). The CDR3 consists of 16 residues. Trimming took 0 bases from V and 2 from J, leaving 11 bases between them. In DNA, the CDR3 is TGTGCCAGCAGTTACTCAGGGGAACGGGGCAATCAGCCCCAGCATTTT. The encoded protein is CASSYSGERGNQPQHF.

The chain couples TRBV6-4 to TRBJ2-1; D is ambiguous. Germline lookup yields CDR1 MRHNA and CDR2 SNTAGT. V lost 0 bases and J 2 bases, leaving 2 bases between the germline ends. This CDR3 is built from 13 residues. The CDR3 sequence is CASSDSAYNEQFF. The DNA of the CDR3 is TGTGCCAGCAGTGACTCCGCCTACAATGAGCAGTTCTTC.

The count of this clone is one. V gene TRBV5-1 combines with J gene TRBJ2-7, with TRBD1 matching over 9 bases. Germline V gene sequence: CDR1 SGHRS, CDR2 YFSETQ. This CDR3 has 14 amino acids. With V trimmed by 0 bases and J by 5 bases, 3 bases remained unmatched. CDR3 DNA: TGCGCCAGCAGCTTGGGGGACAGGGAAGACGAGCAGTACTTC. Its translation is CASSLGDREDEQYF.

The gene calls are TRBV6-5 and TRBJ1-1; D may be TRBD1 (6 bases). Germline-derived CDR1 and CDR2 are MNHEY and SVGAGI. V lost 8 bases and J lost 4, with 20 bases in between. This CDR3 has 15 amino acids. CDR3 loop: CASRTQQGWITEAFF. DNA of the CDR3: TGTGCCAGCCGGACTCAACAGGGATGGATCACTGAAGCTTTCTTT.

V is TRBV2 and J is TRBJ1-1, with D unresolved. The germline V and J ends were trimmed by 9 bases and 1 base, with 6 bases remaining between them. Germline V gene sequence: CDR1 SNHLY, CDR2 FYNNEI. The CDR3 loop spans 11 amino acids. The CDR3 here is CARARNTEAFF. The CDR3 region has the DNA TGTGCCAGGGCAAGGAACACTGAAGCTTTCTTT.